Listed below are T cell receptor beta chains from one sample, sequenced in a study of circulating and synovial CD4+ cells in juvenile arthritis. This table comes from immunoSEQ multiplex PCR, and its TCRdb copy is limited to in-frame clones, with some not included. The table shows some 3,300 clones, with 84% occurring only once. The sequencing sample was made of CD4+ T cells from synovial fluid. These receptor sequences come from a human donor with juvenile idiopathic arthritis. Each CDR3 is given with its conserved first and last residue. The order of the fields is D gene, J gene, V gene, clone size, CDR3 protein, CDR3 DNA. A D gene is named only where the DNA matches it firmly. Some rows mark clone size as missing; the rest say once, few, many or name a class of expanded clone.

D: -
J: TRBJ2-5
V: TRBV29-1
size: few
CDR3: CSVEDYGQRYF
DNA: TGCAGCGTTGAAGATTACGGACAAAGGTACTTC

D: TRBD2
J: TRBJ2-5
V: TRBV12-5
size: -
CDR3: CASGFLTTSRKETQYF
DNA: TGTGCTAGTGGTTTTCTAACGACTAGCAGGAAAGAGACCCAGTACTTC

D: TRBD1
J: TRBJ2-7
V: TRBV18
size: -
CDR3: CASSREGTASSYDQYF
DNA: TGTGCCAGCTCACGTGAGGGGACAGCGAGCTCCTACGATCAGTACTTC

D: -
J: TRBJ2-5
V: TRBV19
size: once
CDR3: CASSGGSQARETQYF
DNA: TGTGCCAGTAGTGGAGGCTCTCAAGCCCGGGAGACCCAGTACTTC

D: -
J: TRBJ1-5
V: TRBV30
size: -
CDR3: CAWRLSDSRKSPQHF
DNA: TGTGCCTGGAGGTTATCCGACAGCCGCAAGTCGCCCCAGCATTTT

D: -
J: TRBJ2-1
V: TRBV10-3
size: -
CDR3: CAISESTLDGEQFF
DNA: TGTGCCATCAGTGAGTCGACACTAGACGGTGAGCAGTTCTTC

D: TRBD2
J: TRBJ2-1
V: TRBV5-1
size: -
CDR3: CASSTVLAGDNTEQFF
DNA: TGCGCCAGCAGCACAGTTCTAGCGGGAGATAACACTGAGCAGTTCTTC

D: -
J: TRBJ2-3
V: TRBV10-3
size: -
CDR3: CAISESSGPVTQYF
DNA: TGTGCCATCAGTGAGTCGAGCGGCCCGGTGACGCAGTATTTT

D: -
J: TRBJ2-5
V: TRBV29-1
size: -
CDR3: CSVWSPRGSGETQYF
DNA: TGCAGCGTTTGGTCGCCCAGGGGATCGGGAGAGACCCAGTACTTC

D: TRBD1
J: TRBJ2-7
V: TRBV15
size: few
CDR3: CATSTDRQGYSYEQYF
DNA: TGTGCCACCAGCACCGACAGACAGGGGTATTCCTACGAGCAGTACTTC

D: -
J: TRBJ2-7
V: TRBV15
size: -
CDR3: CATSREVFREQYF
DNA: TGTGCCACCAGCCGTGAGGTCTTCCGCGAGCAGTACTTC

D: TRBD2
J: TRBJ2-1
V: TRBV6-6
size: -
CDR3: CASSSSGTSVYNEQFF
DNA: TGTGCCAGCAGTTCATCCGGGACTAGCGTTTACAATGAGCAGTTCTTC

D: -
J: TRBJ2-3
V: TRBV15
size: -
CDR3: CATREFGGTDTQYF
DNA: TGTGCCACCAGAGAGTTTGGAGGCACCGATACGCAGTATTTT

D: -
J: TRBJ1-5
V: TRBV19
size: -
CDR3: CASSIAKGRGRNQPQHF
DNA: TGTGCCAGTAGTATAGCAAAGGGCAGGGGACGAAATCAGCCCCAGCATTTT

D: TRBD1
J: TRBJ1-2
V: TRBV11-2
size: -
CDR3: CASSSDRGTGYTF
DNA: TGTGCCAGCAGCTCGGACAGGGGGACTGGCTACACCTTC

D: -
J: TRBJ1-2
V: TRBV18
size: -
CDR3: CASSPVTSDYGYTF
DNA: TGTGCCAGCTCACCAGTCACCAGTGACTATGGCTACACCTTC

D: TRBD1
J: TRBJ1-1
V: TRBV6-1
size: -
CDR3: CASSEAGQSTEAFF
DNA: TGTGCCAGCAGTGAAGCGGGACAGAGCACTGAAGCTTTCTTT

D: -
J: TRBJ2-2
V: TRBV15
size: few
CDR3: CATSRDYRGLFF
DNA: TGTGCCACCAGCAGAGATTATAGGGGTCTGTTTTTT

D: TRBD1
J: TRBJ2-5
V: TRBV19
size: -
CDR3: CASSQGTLQETQYF
DNA: TGTGCCAGCTCACAGGGGACCCTCCAAGAGACCCAGTACTTC

D: TRBD1
J: TRBJ2-2
V: TRBV19
size: -
CDR3: CASNPGTGGYTGELFF
DNA: TGTGCCAGTAACCCGGGGACAGGGGGATACACCGGGGAGCTGTTTTTT

D: -
J: TRBJ2-7
V: TRBV14
size: -
CDR3: CASSQVNEQYF
DNA: TGTGCCAGCAGCCAAGTTAACGAGCAGTACTTC

D: -
J: TRBJ2-5
V: TRBV7-2
size: -
CDR3: CASSLGLRARRVSIQYF
DNA: TGTGCCAGCAGCTTAGGTCTGAGGGCCCGGAGAGTTAGTATTCAGTACTTC

D: TRBD2
J: TRBJ2-1
V: TRBV14
size: -
CDR3: CASRAGGLSNEQFF
DNA: TGTGCCAGCAGAGCGGGGGGGTTAAGTAATGAGCAGTTCTTC

D: TRBD2
J: TRBJ2-3
V: TRBV11-2
size: few
CDR3: CASSPTSGSWDTQYF
DNA: TGTGCCAGCAGCCCGACTAGCGGGAGTTGGGATACGCAGTATTTT

D: TRBD2
J: TRBJ2-2
V: TRBV27
size: -
CDR3: CASSHPSGRANSGGELFF
DNA: TGTGCCAGCAGTCATCCTAGCGGGAGGGCCAATTCGGGCGGGGAGCTGTTTTTT

D: TRBD1
J: TRBJ1-1
V: TRBV27
size: -
CDR3: CASSKRGQGTEAFF
DNA: TGTGCCAGCAGTAAACGGGGACAGGGGACTGAAGCTTTCTTT

D: -
J: TRBJ1-1
V: TRBV2
size: -
CDR3: CASTFDRIGEAFF
DNA: TGTGCCAGCACCTTTGACAGGATCGGTGAAGCTTTCTTT

D: TRBD1
J: TRBJ2-1
V: TRBV5-1
size: -
CDR3: CASSLWGQGQWSAHNEQFF
DNA: TGCGCCAGCAGCTTGTGGGGACAGGGGCAATGGAGCGCCCACAATGAGCAGTTCTTC

D: -
J: TRBJ2-7
V: TRBV5-1
size: -
CDR3: CASSYDGDYEQYF
DNA: TGCGCCAGCAGCTACGACGGAGACTACGAGCAGTACTTC

D: TRBD1
J: TRBJ1-2
V: TRBV27
size: -
CDR3: CASGIWGQGHGYTF
DNA: TGTGCCAGCGGTATCTGGGGACAGGGCCATGGCTACACCTTC

D: -
J: TRBJ1-1
V: TRBV21-1
size: few
CDR3: CASSKDRGTEAFF
DNA: TGTGCCAGCAGCAAAGACAGGGGGACTGAAGCTTTCTTT

D: TRBD1
J: TRBJ1-1
V: TRBV18
size: -
CDR3: CASSLGQMNTEAFF
DNA: TGTGCCAGCTCCCTGGGACAGATGAACACTGAAGCTTTCTTT

D: -
J: TRBJ1-4
V: TRBV11-2
size: -
CDR3: CASSLGAGEKLFF
DNA: TGTGCCAGCAGCTTAGGCGCGGGGGAAAAACTGTTTTTT

D: -
J: TRBJ2-2
V: TRBV6-1
size: -
CDR3: CASSEQTIFYANTGELFF
DNA: TGTGCCAGCAGCGAACAGACTATCTTTTATGCGAACACCGGGGAGCTGTTTTTT

D: TRBD1
J: TRBJ1-4
V: TRBV28
size: -
CDR3: CASSFSGTANEKLFF
DNA: TGTGCCAGCAGTTTCTCCGGGACAGCTAATGAAAAACTGTTTTTT

D: TRBD2
J: TRBJ2-7
V: TRBV28
size: -
CDR3: CASTGPGGEQYF
DNA: TGTGCCAGCACGGGACCCGGGGGGGAGCAGTACTTC

D: -
J: TRBJ1-3
V: TRBV28
size: few
CDR3: CASIPSGIAGNTIYF
DNA: TGTGCCAGCATACCGAGCGGGATAGCTGGAAACACCATATATTTT

D: -
J: TRBJ2-5
V: TRBV7-8
size: -
CDR3: CASSLAGGWRETQYF
DNA: TGTGCCAGCAGCTTAGCCGGTGGGTGGAGAGAGACCCAGTACTTC

D: -
J: TRBJ1-1
V: TRBV2
size: -
CDR3: CASSTGLAEAFF
DNA: TGTGCCAGCAGTACAGGGCTCGCTGAAGCTTTCTTT

D: TRBD2
J: TRBJ2-5
V: TRBV11-1
size: -
CDR3: CASRHLGLAGHQETQYF
DNA: TGTGCCAGCAGGCACCTGGGGCTAGCGGGACACCAAGAGACCCAGTACTTC

D: TRBD1
J: TRBJ1-5
V: TRBV6-1
size: -
CDR3: CASSERGGASNQPQHF
DNA: TGTGCCAGCAGTGAAAGAGGGGGCGCGAGCAATCAGCCCCAGCATTTT

D: -
J: TRBJ2-7
V: TRBV29-1
size: -
CDR3: CSVEPDNRPYEQYF
DNA: TGCAGCGTTGAACCAGACAATCGACCCTACGAGCAGTACTTC

D: -
J: TRBJ1-2
V: TRBV15
size: -
CDR3: CATSREKGVGYGYTF
DNA: TGTGCCACCAGCAGAGAAAAAGGGGTCGGCTATGGCTACACCTTC

D: TRBD2
J: TRBJ2-7
V: TRBV2
size: -
CDR3: CASSDGTSGSYEQYF
DNA: TGTGCCAGCAGTGACGGGACTAGCGGTTCCTACGAGCAGTACTTC

D: -
J: TRBJ2-7
V: TRBV4-3
size: -
CDR3: CASSRTHPSYEQYF
DNA: TGCGCCAGCAGCCGAACACACCCCTCCTACGAGCAGTACTTC

D: TRBD1
J: TRBJ1-1
V: TRBV19
size: -
CDR3: CASITGTGGENTEAFF
DNA: TGTGCCAGTATCACCGGGACAGGGGGGGAAAACACTGAAGCTTTCTTT

D: -
J: TRBJ1-3
V: TRBV5-6
size: -
CDR3: CASSLPPSDTIYF
DNA: TGTGCCAGCAGCTTACCCCCGTCGGACACCATATATTTT

D: TRBD2
J: TRBJ2-5
V: TRBV10-2
size: -
CDR3: CASSEGTSGVKTQYF
DNA: TGCGCCAGCAGCGAAGGGACTAGCGGGGTTAAGACCCAGTACTTC

D: -
J: TRBJ1-1
V: TRBV19
size: -
CDR3: CASRGTPMNTEAFF
DNA: TGTGCCAGTAGAGGGACACCCATGAACACTGAAGCTTTCTTT

D: TRBD2
J: TRBJ2-1
V: TRBV4-3
size: -
CDR3: CASSQEWLAGLSGRGEQFF
DNA: TGCGCCAGCAGCCAAGAATGGCTAGCGGGACTCTCTGGCCGTGGTGAGCAGTTCTTC

D: TRBD2
J: TRBJ2-3
V: TRBV29-1
size: -
CDR3: CSVEGAASGGADTQYF
DNA: TGCAGCGTTGAAGGTGCGGCTAGCGGGGGAGCAGATACGCAGTATTTT

D: TRBD1
J: TRBJ2-7
V: TRBV7-2
size: once
CDR3: CASSFSFLPGQRAYEQYF
DNA: TGTGCCAGCAGCTTCTCTTTTTTACCGGGACAGCGAGCCTACGAGCAGTACTTC

D: TRBD1
J: TRBJ2-3
V: TRBV30
size: -
CDR3: CAWSPSDRGTDTQYF
DNA: TGTGCCTGGTCCCCTTCGGACAGGGGTACAGATACGCAGTATTTT

D: TRBD1
J: TRBJ1-2
V: TRBV19
size: once
CDR3: CASSIIGTVSRNYGYTF
DNA: TGTGCCAGTAGTATAATAGGGACAGTTTCACGCAACTATGGCTACACCTTC

D: -
J: TRBJ2-5
V: TRBV12-5
size: -
CDR3: CASGPGTVNLAETQYF
DNA: TGTGCTAGTGGTCCAGGGACAGTTAACCTAGCGGAGACCCAGTACTTC